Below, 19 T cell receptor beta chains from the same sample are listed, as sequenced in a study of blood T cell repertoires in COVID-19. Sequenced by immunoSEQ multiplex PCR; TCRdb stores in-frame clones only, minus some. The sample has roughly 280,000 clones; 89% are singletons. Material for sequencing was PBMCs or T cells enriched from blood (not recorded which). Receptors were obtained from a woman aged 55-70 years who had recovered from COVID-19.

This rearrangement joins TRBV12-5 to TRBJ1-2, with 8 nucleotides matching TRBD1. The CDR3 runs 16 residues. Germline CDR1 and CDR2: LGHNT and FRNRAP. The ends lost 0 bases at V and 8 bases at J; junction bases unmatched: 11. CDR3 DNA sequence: TGTGCTAGTGGTTTGGTACGAGGACAGGGAGTAAGAGGCTACACCTTC. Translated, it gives CASGLVRGQGVRGYTF.

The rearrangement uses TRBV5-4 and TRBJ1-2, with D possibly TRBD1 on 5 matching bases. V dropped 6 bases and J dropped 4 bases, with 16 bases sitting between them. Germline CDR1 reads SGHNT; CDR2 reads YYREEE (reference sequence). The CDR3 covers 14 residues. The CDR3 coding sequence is TGTGCCAGCACCTCCATGACAGAGCTCTATGGCTACACCTTC. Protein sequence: CASTSMTELYGYTF.

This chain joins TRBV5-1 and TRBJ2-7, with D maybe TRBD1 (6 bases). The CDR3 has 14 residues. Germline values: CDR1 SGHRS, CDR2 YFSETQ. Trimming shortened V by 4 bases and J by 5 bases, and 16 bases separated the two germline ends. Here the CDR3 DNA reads TGCGCCAGCAGCGGCACAGGGAGCGAGAACGAGCAGTACTTC. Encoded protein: CASSGTGSENEQYF.

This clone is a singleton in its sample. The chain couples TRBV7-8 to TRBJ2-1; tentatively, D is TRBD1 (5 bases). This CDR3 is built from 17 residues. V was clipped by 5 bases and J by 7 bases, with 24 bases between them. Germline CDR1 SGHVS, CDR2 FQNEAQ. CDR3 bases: TGTGCCAGCAGCCGATCCCGCGACCCCCAGGGCCTGAATGAGCAGTTCTTC. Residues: CASSRSRDPQGLNEQFF.

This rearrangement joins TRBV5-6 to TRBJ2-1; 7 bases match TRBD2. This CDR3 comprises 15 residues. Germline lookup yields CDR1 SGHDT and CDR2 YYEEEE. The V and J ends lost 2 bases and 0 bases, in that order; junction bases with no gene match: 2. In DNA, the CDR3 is TGTGCCAGCAGCTTAGCGGGGATCTCCTACAATGAGCAGTTCTTC. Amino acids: CASSLAGISYNEQFF.

The CDR3 nucleotides read TGTGCCAGTAGCACTGGGACAGGGCATCCCTACGAGCAGTACTTC. It translates to CASSTGTGHPYEQYF. The chain employs TRBV19 and TRBJ2-7; 9 bases match TRBD1. With 6 bases clipped from V and 2 bases from J, the junction kept 8 bases outside the gene matches. This CDR3 spans 15 amino acids. Germline CDR1 reads LNHDA; CDR2 reads SQIVND (reference sequence).

Here the CDR3 reads CSASKANEQFF. As DNA, the CDR3 is TGCAGTGCTAGTAAAGCAAATGAGCAGTTCTTC. The J gene is TRBJ2-1, the V gene TRBV20-1; D is undetermined. The V end was cut by 3 bases, the J end by 7 bases, with 7 bases between. The CDR3 consists of 11 residues. The germline CDR1 and CDR2 sequences are DFQATT and SNEGSKA (reference sequence).

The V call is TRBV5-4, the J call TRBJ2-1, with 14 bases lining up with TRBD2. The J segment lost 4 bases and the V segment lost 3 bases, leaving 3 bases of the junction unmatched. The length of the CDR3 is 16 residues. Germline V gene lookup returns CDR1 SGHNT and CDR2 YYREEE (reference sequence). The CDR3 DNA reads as TGTGCCAGCAGCTACGGACTAGCGGGGGGTTACAATGAGCAGTTCTTC. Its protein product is CASSYGLAGGYNEQFF. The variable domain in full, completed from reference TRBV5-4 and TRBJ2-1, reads ETGVTQSPTHLIKTRGQQVTLRCSSQSGHNTVSWYQQALGQGPQFIFQYYREEENGRGNFPPRFSGLQFPNYSSELNVNALELDDSALYLCASSYGLAGGYNEQFFGPGTRLTVL.

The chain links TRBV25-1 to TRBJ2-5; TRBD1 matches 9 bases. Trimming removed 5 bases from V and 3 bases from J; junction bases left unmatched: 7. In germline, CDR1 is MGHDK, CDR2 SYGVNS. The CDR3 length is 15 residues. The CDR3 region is CASSPGQGEKETQYF. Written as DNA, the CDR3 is TGTGCCAGCAGTCCGGGACAGGGAGAGAAAGAGACCCAGTACTTC.

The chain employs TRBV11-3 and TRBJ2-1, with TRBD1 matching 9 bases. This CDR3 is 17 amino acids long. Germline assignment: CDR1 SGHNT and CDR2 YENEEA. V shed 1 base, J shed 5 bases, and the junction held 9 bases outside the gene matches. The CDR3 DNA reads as TGTGCCAGCAGCTTAGGGCCCCCGGGACAGGGAAACAATGAGCAGTTCTTC. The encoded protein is CASSLGPPGQGNNEQFF.

CDR3 nucleotide sequence: TGTGCCTGGAGTTCCATAGCGGGGGGAGAGCAGTTCTTC. It is translated as CAWSSIAGGEQFF. This chain joins TRBV30 and TRBJ2-1, with 10 bases that match TRBD2. V trimming: 2 bases; J trimming: 10 bases; junction bases outside the gene matches: 5. CDR1 and CDR2 (germline): GTSNPN, SVGIG (reference sequence). The CDR3 has 13 residues.

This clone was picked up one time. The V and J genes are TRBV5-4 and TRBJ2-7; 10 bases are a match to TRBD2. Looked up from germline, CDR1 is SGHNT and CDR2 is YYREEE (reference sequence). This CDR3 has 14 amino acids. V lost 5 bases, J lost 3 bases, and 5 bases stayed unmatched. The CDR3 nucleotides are TGTGCCAGCAGATCAAGCGGGAGGGACTACGAGCAGTACTTC. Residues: CASRSSGRDYEQYF.

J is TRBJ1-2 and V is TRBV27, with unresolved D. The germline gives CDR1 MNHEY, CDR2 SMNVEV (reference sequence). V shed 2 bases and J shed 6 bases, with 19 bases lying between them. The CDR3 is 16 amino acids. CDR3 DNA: TGTGCCAGCAGTTTAGGAACAGTGCTCGGTATTGATGGCTACACCTTC. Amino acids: CASSLGTVLGIDGYTF.

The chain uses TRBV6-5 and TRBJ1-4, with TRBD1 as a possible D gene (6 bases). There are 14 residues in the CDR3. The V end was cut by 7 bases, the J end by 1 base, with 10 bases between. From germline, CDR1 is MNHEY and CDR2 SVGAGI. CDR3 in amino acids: CASTRGGTNEKLFF. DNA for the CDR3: TGTGCCAGCACCCGAGGGGGAACTAATGAAAAACTGTTTTTT.

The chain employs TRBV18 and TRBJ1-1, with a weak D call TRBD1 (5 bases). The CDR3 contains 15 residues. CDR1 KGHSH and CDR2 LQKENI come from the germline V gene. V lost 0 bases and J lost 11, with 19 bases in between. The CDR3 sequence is CASSPPRAEGERAFF. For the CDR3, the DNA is TGTGCCAGCTCACCACCCAGGGCGGAGGGCGAGAGGGCTTTCTTT.

The CDR3 here is CATSATDYGYTF. CDR3 coding DNA: TGTGCCACCAGTGCGACAGACTATGGCTACACCTTC. The J gene is TRBJ1-2, the V gene TRBV24-1, with D perhaps matching TRBD1 (5 bases). V dropped 5 bases and J dropped 3 bases, with 6 bases sitting between them. CDR3 length equals 12 residues. Germline CDR1 KGHDR, CDR2 SFDVKD.

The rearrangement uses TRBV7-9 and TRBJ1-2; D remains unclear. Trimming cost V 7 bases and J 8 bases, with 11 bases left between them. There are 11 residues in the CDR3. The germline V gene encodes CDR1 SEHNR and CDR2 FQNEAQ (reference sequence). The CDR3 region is CASTNSVGYTF. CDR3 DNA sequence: TGTGCCAGCACCAATAGTGTCGGCTACACCTTC.

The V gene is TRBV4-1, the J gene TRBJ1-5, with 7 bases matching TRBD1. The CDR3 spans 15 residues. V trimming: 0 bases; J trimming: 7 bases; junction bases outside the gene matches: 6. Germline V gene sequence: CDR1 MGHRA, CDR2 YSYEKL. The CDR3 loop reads CASSQDSAGGQPQHF. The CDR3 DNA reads TGCGCCAGCAGCCAAGATTCAGCAGGGGGGCAGCCCCAGCATTTT.

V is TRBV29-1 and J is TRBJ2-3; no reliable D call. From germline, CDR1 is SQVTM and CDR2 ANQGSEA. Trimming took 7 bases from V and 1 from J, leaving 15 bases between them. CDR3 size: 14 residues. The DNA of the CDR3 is TGCAGCGCTACCCCTAGAACGGGCACAGATACGCAGTATTTT. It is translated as CSATPRTGTDTQYF.